Detailed here is one TCR beta chain. Its antigen remains unknown. Germline V gives CDR1 MNHEY, CDR2 SMNVEV (reference sequence). With 2 bases removed from V and 14 bases from J, the gap between germline ends came to 16 bases. The CDR3 contains 13 residues. Method: immunoSEQ multiplex PCR; TCRdb's copy keeps in-frame clones and lacks some. This sample yields fewer than 85,000 clones, of which roughly 90% are seen a single time; 3.5% to 5% belongs to the top ten. This record belongs to a study of T cell responses to AZD1222 COVID-19 vaccine. Turning to the study itself: Both about-4-week and about-12-week second-dose recipients were combined. Points from the study as a whole: The breadth and depth of Spike-specific TCRs increased once two AZD1222 doses had been given. Most donors were white British, females outnumbered males, and clonal diversity was possibly underestimated.

This sequence was found in an adult in good health. V and J are TRBV27 and TRBJ2-1; no definite D call. The specimen comprised peripheral blood, sampled on day 0 of AZD1222 vaccination. The CDR3 sequence: CASSLRTDGREFF. CDR3 nucleotides: TGTGCCAGCAGTTTAAGAACGGACGGACGAGAGTTCTTC.